These 20 T cell receptor beta chains were all obtained from the same sample, sequenced in a study of shared clonotypes between healthy human individuals. Only in-frame clones appear in the TCRdb table, and some are missing; sequencing was by immunoSEQ multiplex PCR. The repertoire holds approximately 2,000,000 clones, with 85% to 95% as singletons. The sample was naive CD4+ T cells from PBMCs. Subset here: CD45RA+ positively selected. These receptors were taken from a man aged 18 to 29 in good health. Some clones in this sample may be carry-over from other donors' samples.

The chain employs TRBV28 and TRBJ2-3, with 11 bases lining up with TRBD2. The CDR3 is 16 residues long. Germline V gene data show CDR1 as MDHEN and CDR2 as SYDVKM. Trimming took 6 bases from V and 2 from J; bases not matched to a gene: 7. Here the CDR3 reads CASRRGLAGHTDTQYF. Here the CDR3 DNA reads TGTGCCAGCAGACGAGGACTAGCGGGCCACACAGATACGCAGTATTTT.

The chain links TRBV2 to TRBJ2-7; D not resolved. Germline CDR1 is SNHLY and CDR2 is FYNNEI. The CDR3 has 12 amino acids. V was shortened by 8 bases and J by 2 bases, with 10 bases between the two germline ends. For the CDR3, the DNA is TGTGCCAGCCTTCAAGGAACCTACGAGCAGTACTTC. Its protein product is CASLQGTYEQYF.

Turning to this clone: Other DNA sequences within the sample encode an identical CDR3. This chain links TRBV5-1 with TRBJ1-1; D call uncertain. The CDR3 length is 14 residues. Trimming removed 0 bases from V and 2 bases from J, with 8 bases in between. Germline V gene sequence: CDR1 SGHRS, CDR2 YFSETQ. The CDR3 region has the DNA TGCGCCAGCAGCTTGGTATTAGGCAACACTGAAGCTTTCTTT. Its protein is CASSLVLGNTEAFF.

The chain combines TRBV5-1 with TRBJ1-1; 8 positions match TRBD1. The CDR3 runs 17 residues. Trimming cost V 3 bases and J 0 bases; bases outside gene matches: 10. CDR1 and CDR2 (germline): SGHRS, YFSETQ. The CDR3 bases are TGCGCCAGCAGCTCCACAGGGGGTATTAATATGAACACTGAAGCTTTCTTT. Its protein product is CASSSTGGINMNTEAFF.

Concerning this clone itself: Other nucleotide sequences in the sample specify the same CDR3. V and J are TRBV27 and TRBJ1-2; TRBD1 agrees at 7 bases. V lost 5 bases and J lost 6; bases outside the gene matches: 6. Per germline, CDR1 MNHEY and CDR2 SMNVEV (reference sequence). CDR3 length: 13 amino acids. CDR3 in amino acids: CASSLTGLDGYTF. CDR3 sequence (DNA): TGTGCCAGCAGTCTGACAGGGCTAGATGGCTACACCTTC.

The V call is TRBV25-1, the J call TRBJ2-7; D remains unclear. The V end was cut by 3 bases, the J end by 0 bases, with 3 bases between. This CDR3 region has 12 residues. Germline CDR1 reads MGHDK; CDR2 reads SYGVNS. DNA of the CDR3: TGTGCCAGCAGTGATTTCTCCTACGAGCAGTACTTC. Translation gives CASSDFSYEQYF.

The genes are TRBV11-2 and TRBJ2-3, with TRBD2 as a possible D gene (6 bases). From germline, CDR1 is SGHAT and CDR2 FQNNGV. V was clipped by 8 bases and J by 0 bases, with 12 bases between them. CDR3 length: 14 amino acids. Written as DNA, the CDR3 is TGTGCCAGCGGTGGAGGGGTTAGCACAGATACGCAGTATTTT. Encoded protein: CASGGGVSTDTQYF.

V gene TRBV11-2 combines with J gene TRBJ1-1; the match to TRBD1 covers 8 bases. The trim removed 4 bases at V and 7 bases at J, leaving 11 bases unmatched. Germline assignment: CDR1 SGHAT and CDR2 FQNNGV. CDR3 length equals 15 residues. The CDR3 is CASSSPRDRFGEAFF. CDR3 coding DNA: TGTGCCAGCAGCTCCCCCCGGGACAGGTTCGGTGAAGCTTTCTTT.

This clone was seen a handful of times. V and J are TRBV7-2 and TRBJ1-1; D is unresolved. The germline V and J ends were trimmed by 2 bases and 4 bases, with 8 bases remaining between them. The CDR3 is 13 residues long. Germline V gene data show CDR1 as SGHTA and CDR2 as FQGNSA. As DNA, the CDR3 is TGTGCCAGCAGCTTAACCGACTCCACTGAAGCTTTCTTT. It yields the protein CASSLTDSTEAFF.

V and J are TRBV5-4 and TRBJ1-2; D possibly corresponds to TRBD1 (6 bases). V lost 0 bases to trimming and J lost 8 bases, with 11 bases between them. CDR3 length: 13 residues. Germline CDR1 reads SGHNT; CDR2 reads YYREEE (reference sequence). CDR3 residues: CASSLEGGKGYTF. The CDR3 DNA reads TGTGCCAGCAGCTTGGAAGGGGGGAAGGGCTACACCTTC.

The chain carries TRBV27 and TRBJ2-4; perhaps TRBD2 as D (5 bases). The germline V and J ends were trimmed by 0 bases and 0 bases, with 15 bases remaining between them. Germline CDR1 MNHEY, CDR2 SMNVEV (reference sequence). This CDR3 is built from 18 residues. The DNA for the CDR3 is TGTGCCAGCAGTTTATCGACGGGAATGGTTCGAGCCAAAAACATTCAGTACTTC. It codes for CASSLSTGMVRAKNIQYF.

The chain carries TRBV18 and TRBJ2-5, with D unclear. The length of the CDR3 is 14 residues. Trimming pared 2 bases from V and 5 bases from J, leaving 12 bases between. Germline values: CDR1 KGHSH, CDR2 LQKENI. As DNA, the CDR3 is TGTGCCAGCTCACCATTCGCGAGATTGGAGACCCAGTACTTC. Protein sequence: CASSPFARLETQYF.

The chain recombines TRBV5-4 with TRBJ2-7, with 9 bases fitting TRBD1. The germline V gene encodes CDR1 SGHNT and CDR2 YYREEE (reference sequence). With 2 bases clipped from V and 6 bases from J, the junction kept 6 bases outside the gene matches. CDR3 length: 14 residues. The CDR3 DNA follows: TGTGCCAGCAGCTTATCAGGGACAGGGACCGAGCAGTACTTC. As protein: CASSLSGTGTEQYF.

In regard to this clone: The same CDR3 arises from other DNA sequences in this sample as well. The chain employs TRBV7-9 and TRBJ2-7; no reliable D call. CDR3 size: 11 residues. Germline values: CDR1 SEHNR, CDR2 FQNEAQ (reference sequence). V lost 5 bases, J lost 3 bases, and 5 bases lay in between. This CDR3 reads CASSPGYEQYF. For the CDR3, the DNA is TGTGCCAGCAGCCCAGGCTACGAGCAGTACTTC.

The rearrangement joins TRBV2 to TRBJ2-1; D may match TRBD1 or TRBD2 (5 bases each). There are 13 residues in the CDR3. CDR1 and CDR2 (germline): SNHLY, FYNNEI. V was shortened by 5 bases and J by 3 bases, with 8 bases between the two germline ends. The CDR3 spells CASSRDVYNEQFF. The CDR3 DNA reads TGTGCCAGCAGTAGGGACGTCTACAATGAGCAGTTCTTC. Using reference TRBV2 and TRBJ2-1 for the parts outside the CDR3, the full variable domain is EPEVTQTPSHQVTQMGQEVILRCVPISNHLYFYWYRQILGQKVEFLVSFYNNEISEKSEIFDDQFSVERPDGSNFTLKIRSTKLEDSAMYFCASSRDVYNEQFFGPGTRLTVL.

The V and J genes are TRBV7-9 and TRBJ2-3, with 9 bases identical to TRBD2. The germline gives CDR1 SEHNR, CDR2 FQNEAQ (reference sequence). The J segment lost 4 bases and the V segment lost 8 bases, leaving 10 bases of the junction unmatched. The CDR3 runs 15 residues. The CDR3 region has the DNA TGTGCCAGCGCCCAGCGGGGGGCATGGTCAGATACGCAGTATTTT. Its protein product is CASAQRGAWSDTQYF.

The rearrangement uses TRBV7-4 and TRBJ2-1; perhaps TRBD2 as D (5 bases). Germline CDR1 is SGHVT and CDR2 is SQSDAQ. This CDR3 spans 16 amino acids. Deletions cut 2 bases from V and 3 bases from J, with 14 bases between. CDR3 region: CASSLRGRFNYNEQFF. In DNA form, the CDR3 reads TGTGCCAGCAGCTTACGAGGGCGGTTCAACTACAATGAGCAGTTCTTC.

This chain uses TRBV12-5 with TRBJ2-1, with TRBD2 matching 15 bases. V shed 0 bases, J shed 1 base, and the junction held 10 bases outside the gene matches. The CDR3 is 21 amino acids. Germline V gives CDR1 LGHNT, CDR2 FRNRAP. CDR3 DNA: TGTGCTAGTGGTTTGGTACCCTGGGGACTAGCGGGAGGTGCATCCTACAATGAGCAGTTCTTC. The encoded protein is CASGLVPWGLAGGASYNEQFF. Supplemented by reference TRBV12-5 and TRBJ2-1, the full variable domain reads DARVTQTPRHKVTEMGQEVTMRCQPILGHNTVFWYRQTMMQGLELLAYFRNRAPLDDSGMPKDRFSAEMPDATLATLKIQPSEPRDSAVYFCASGLVPWGLAGGASYNEQFFGPGTRLTVL.

Details on this clone: The same CDR3 can be traced to other DNA sequences in this sample. The gene calls are TRBV5-1 and TRBJ1-1; D ambiguous. This CDR3 spans 14 amino acids. The germline CDR1 and CDR2 sequences are SGHRS and YFSETQ. Trimming stripped 0 bases from V and 1 base from J, with 7 bases between. In nucleotides, the CDR3 is TGCGCCAGCAGCTTGGGGCAGTGGAACACTGAAGCTTTCTTT. It translates to CASSLGQWNTEAFF.

Only one count was recorded for this clone. The chain combines TRBV6-1 with TRBJ2-5; 7 bases map to TRBD2. Trimming at V came to 4 bases and at J to 10 bases, leaving 12 bases not matched to a gene. Germline CDR1 MNHNS, CDR2 SASEGT. This CDR3 comprises 14 residues. The CDR3 sequence is CASSVPTSRIDQYF. The CDR3 bases are TGTGCCAGCAGTGTCCCGACTAGCCGGATCGACCAGTACTTC.